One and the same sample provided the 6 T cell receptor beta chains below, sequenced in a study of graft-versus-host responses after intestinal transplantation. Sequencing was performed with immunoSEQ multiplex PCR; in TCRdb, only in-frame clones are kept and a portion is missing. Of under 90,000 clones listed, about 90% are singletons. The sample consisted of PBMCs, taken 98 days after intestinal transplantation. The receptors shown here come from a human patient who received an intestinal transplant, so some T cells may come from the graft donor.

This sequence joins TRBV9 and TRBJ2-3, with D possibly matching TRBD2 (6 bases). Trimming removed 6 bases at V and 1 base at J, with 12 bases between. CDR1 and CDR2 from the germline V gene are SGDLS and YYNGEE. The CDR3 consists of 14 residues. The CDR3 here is CASTVGGGTDTQYF. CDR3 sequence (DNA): TGTGCCAGCACCGTTGGAGGGGGCACAGATACGCAGTATTTT.

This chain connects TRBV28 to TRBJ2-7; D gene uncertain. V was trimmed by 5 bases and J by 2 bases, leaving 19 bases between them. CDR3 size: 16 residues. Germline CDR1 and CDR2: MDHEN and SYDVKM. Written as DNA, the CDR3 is TGTGCCAGCAGTCCCACCCCGGTGATTTCACCCTACGAGCAGTACTTC. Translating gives CASSPTPVISPYEQYF.

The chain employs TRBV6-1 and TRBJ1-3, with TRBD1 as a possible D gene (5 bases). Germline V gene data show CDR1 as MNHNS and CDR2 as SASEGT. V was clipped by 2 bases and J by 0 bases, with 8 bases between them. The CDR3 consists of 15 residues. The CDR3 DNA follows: TGTGCCAGCAGTGAATGGGACCTCTCTGGAAACACCATATATTTT. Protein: CASSEWDLSGNTIYF.

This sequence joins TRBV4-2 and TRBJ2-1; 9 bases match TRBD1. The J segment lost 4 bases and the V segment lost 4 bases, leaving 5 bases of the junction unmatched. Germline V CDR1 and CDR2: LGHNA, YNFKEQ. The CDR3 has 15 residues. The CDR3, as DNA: TGTGCCAGCAGCCTGGGACAGGGCCCTTACAATGAGCAGTTCTTC. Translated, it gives CASSLGQGPYNEQFF.

The CDR3 protein is CAITPTSDNEQFF. The CDR3 bases are TGTGCCATCACCCCGACTAGTGACAATGAGCAGTTCTTC. V and J are TRBV10-3 and TRBJ2-1, with TRBD2 as a possible D gene (6 bases). The ends were cut back, 7 bases at V and 5 bases at J, with 12 bases in the middle. CDR3 length: 13 residues. From germline, CDR1 is ENHRY and CDR2 SYGVKD.

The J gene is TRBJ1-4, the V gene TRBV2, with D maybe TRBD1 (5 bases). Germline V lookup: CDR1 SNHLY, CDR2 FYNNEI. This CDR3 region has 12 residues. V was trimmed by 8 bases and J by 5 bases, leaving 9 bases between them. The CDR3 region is CASGAGNEKLFF. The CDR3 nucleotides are TGTGCCAGCGGGGCCGGGAATGAAAAACTGTTTTTT.